This TCR beta chain was recorded in a study of blood T cell repertoires in COVID-19. About the study: Spain, Italy and the United States supplied samples that represented acute and convalescent COVID-19. PBMCs, B-cell-depleted T cells, or T cells were the source of the cDNA or gDNA that made up the material.

The protocol was immunoSEQ multiplex PCR, while the TCRdb copy is restricted to in-frame clones and leaves out a portion. The profile shows 150,000 to 200,000 clones, roughly 77% of them singletons. Trimming stripped 6 bases from V and 1 base from J, with 10 bases between. This CDR3 comprises 14 residues. Per the germline V gene, CDR1 is MDHEN and CDR2 is SYDVKM. Specimen: PBMCs or T cells enriched from blood (not recorded which). The sequence derives from a woman aged 50 to 60 with acute COVID-19. The chain combines TRBV28 with TRBJ1-3; a possible D gene is TRBD1 (6 bases). CDR3 sequence reads: CASRPQGSGNTIYF. In DNA, the CDR3 is TGTGCCAGCAGACCACAGGGATCTGGAAACACCATATATTTT. The full variable domain, with the rest looked up from reference TRBV28 and TRBJ1-3, is DVKVTQSSRYLVKRTGEKVFLECVQDMDHENMFWYRQDPGLGLRLIYFSYDVKMKEKGDIPEGYSVSREKKERFSLILESASTNQTSMYLCASRPQGSGNTIYFGEGSWLTVV.